This entry lists 9 T cell receptor beta chains sequenced from one sample in a study of regulatory T cells in long-lasting Graves disease. Time point described: newly diagnosed GD, antithyroid drugs for less than 3 months. PBMC-extracted RNA yielded the TCR library. Building the TCR beta libraries relied on iRepertoire HTBI primers, and CDR3 regions underwent Arm-PCR. MiXCR, applied by TCRdb to the multiplex PCR reads, yields one record per CDR3 protein. The sample contains approximately 250,000 distinct CDR3 sequences, approximately 20% of which appear only once. The sample in question was peripheral blood mononuclear cells (PBMCs), obtained at new diagnosis, from a patient treated with antithyroid drugs. All receptors come from a female donor with Graves disease.

This clonotype has a count of ten or more. At one end, the junction sequence differs from germline, possibly due to a read error. The chain is built from TRBV11-2 and TRBJ1-1, with D tentatively TRBD1 (5 bases). Germline V gives CDR1 SGHAT, CDR2 FQNNGV. The CDR3 consists of 13 residues. The CDR3 sequence: CASSQGANTEAFF. In DNA form, the CDR3 reads TGCGCCAGCAGCCAAGGGGCGAACACTGAAGCTTTCTTT.

The table lists this clonotype with a few counts. The chain employs TRBV20-1 and TRBJ1-5, with D possibly being TRBD1 (6 bases). With 0 bases removed from V and 2 bases from J, the gap between germline ends came to 8 bases. The CDR3 is 14 amino acids. Germline lookup yields CDR1 DFQATT and CDR2 SNEGSKA (reference sequence). CDR3 sequence reads: CSARDGTRNQPQHF. CDR3 coding DNA: TGCAGTGCTAGAGACGGGACACGCAATCAGCCCCAGCATTTT.

About this clonotype itself: A read error likely explains this, since a far larger clone differs by one base. The chain combines TRBV11-2 with TRBJ2-7; possible D gene TRBD2, 6 bases. Germline CDR1 is SGHAT and CDR2 is FQNNGV. This CDR3 contains 14 residues. Trimming shortened V by 1 base and J by 7 bases, and 14 bases separated the two germline ends. This chain's CDR3 is CASSLVAGKVEQYF. Here the CDR3 DNA reads TGTGCCAGCAGCTTAGTGGCGGGAAAGGTTGAGCAGTACTTC.

Ten or more counts support this clonotype. A junction boundary mismatches the germline segment, possibly from a read error. The CDR3 nucleotides read TGTGCCAGCAGCGCGCCGACAGGGGGCTATGGCTACACCTTC. Amino acid sequence: CASSAPTGGYGYTF. The chain has TRBV5-1 and TRBJ1-2; TRBD1 matches 9 bases. The CDR3 sequence is 14 residues long. Germline CDR1 reads SGHRS; CDR2 reads YFSETQ.

In its sample, this clonotype was seen many times. The rearrangement uses TRBV29-1 and TRBJ2-3; TRBD2 matches at 8 bases. V lost 3 bases, J lost 5 bases, and 4 bases stayed unmatched. Germline V gene lookup returns CDR1 SQVTM and CDR2 ANQGSEA. The CDR3 loop spans 13 amino acids. This CDR3 reads CSVDGGDGDTQYF. The DNA of the CDR3 is TGCAGCGTTGACGGGGGGGATGGAGATACGCAGTATTTT.

The gene calls are TRBV5-4 and TRBJ2-5; a weak D match, TRBD2 (5 bases). The germline gives CDR1 SGHNT, CDR2 YYREEE (reference sequence). Trimming took off 2 bases at V and 2 bases at J, with 16 bases between the two ends. The CDR3 has 16 amino acids. The CDR3 protein is CASSLFGPERQETQYF. The CDR3 region has the DNA TGTGCCAGCAGCTTATTCGGTCCTGAGCGGCAAGAGACCCAGTACTTC.

The rearrangement uses TRBV9 and TRBJ1-5; unclear D gene. V was cut by 0 bases and J by 1 base, with 5 bases left in between. CDR1 and CDR2 (germline): SGDLS, YYNGEE. The CDR3 is made up of 14 amino acids. This chain's CDR3 is CASSVGGSNQPQHF. The CDR3 DNA is TGTGCCAGCAGCGTAGGAGGCAGCAATCAGCCCCAGCATTTT.

This clonotype was counted ten times or more. V gene TRBV30 combines with J gene TRBJ1-2; 7 bases are shared with TRBD1. The CDR3 sequence is 12 residues long. With 4 bases clipped from V and 4 bases from J, the junction kept 3 bases outside the gene matches. Germline assignment: CDR1 GTSNPN and CDR2 SVGIG (reference sequence). The CDR3 sequence is CAWNRGGYGYTF. CDR3 bases: TGTGCCTGGAACAGGGGAGGCTATGGCTACACCTTC.

In its sample, this clonotype was seen many times. This chain joins TRBV11-2 and TRBJ2-7, with 8 bases lining up with TRBD1. Per germline, CDR1 SGHAT and CDR2 FQNNGV. This CDR3 spans 15 amino acids. V was clipped by 5 bases and J by 6 bases; unmatched bases: 12. The CDR3 loop is CASSVVDPGTGEQYF. CDR3 DNA sequence: TGTGCCAGCAGCGTAGTAGACCCAGGGACAGGCGAGCAGTACTTC. Full variable domain (missing parts from reference TRBV11-2 and TRBJ2-7): EAGVAQSPRYKIIEKRQSVAFWCNPISGHATLYWYQQILGQGPKLLIQFQNNGVVDDSQLPKDRFSAERLKGVDSTLKIQPAKLEDSAVYLCASSVVDPGTGEQYFGPGTRLTVT.